This section outlines one TCR beta chain sequence together with its context. Its antigen remains unknown. These data come from a study of CD4 T cells in relation to SARS-CoV-2 and coronaviruses. Broader study findings: In roughly 60% of donors, memory CD4+ clonotypes crossrecognized SARS-CoV-2 and at least one common cold coronavirus spike. Culture-expanded clones reflect memory recall rather than primary priming during culture.

The unexposed donors gave CD4+ T cells in about 2011-2018, prior to COVID-19. The germline gives CDR1 SGHRS, CDR2 YFSETQ. CDR3 length: 13 residues. The trim removed 3 bases at V and 2 bases at J, leaving 1 base unmatched. Deep TCR-beta sequencing used DNA from uncultured naive and memory CD4+ T cells. Measured with immunoSEQ multiplex PCR; TCRdb has only the in-frame clones, and not every one. Of more than 50,000 clones in the sample, 75% to 90% were seen once. This chain joins TRBV5-1 and TRBJ2-7; 8 nucleotides agree with TRBD1. Sequenced: memory CD4+ T cells from PBMCs. This TCR came from a human donor in good health. For the CDR3, the DNA is TGCGCCAGCAGCTCAGGGGGCGCCTACGAGCAGTACTTC. Translation gives CASSSGGAYEQYF.